This TCR beta chain was sequenced for a study of cytomegalovirus exposure and HLA in healthy donors. Study-wide results and limits: Later on, an analysis showed TCR association rates differing by HLA locus, with DRB1 the most and HLA-C the fewest. Reportedly, fewer N-insertions than the roughly 690-donor mean appeared in an Asian-associated ancestry cluster in a later analysis. The authors later found HLA-associated TCR beta chains more clonally expanded than equally common others.

Germline V gene sequence: CDR1 SGHTA, CDR2 FQGNSA. Trimming took 7 bases from V and 0 from J; bases not matched to a gene: 6. CDR3 length: 15 amino acids. In the case of this clone: Its antigen remains unknown.

This PCR relied on a set of 60 Vbeta primers and 13 Jbeta primers. Measured with immunoSEQ multiplex PCR; TCRdb has only the in-frame clones, and not every one. The sample gives 150,000 to 200,000 clones, approximately 80% of which show up once; around an eighth is in the top ten. The V call is TRBV7-2, the J call TRBJ2-3, with TRBD2 identical over 8 bases. This receptor was taken from a woman in her thirties or forties in good health and CMV-seronegative. Sequenced: PBMCs. CDR3 sequence (DNA): TGTGCCAGCACCATGAGCGGGGGAAGCACAGATACGCAGTATTTT. Its translation: CASTMSGGSTDTQYF. The whole variable domain, remainder taken from reference TRBV7-2 and TRBJ2-3, is GAGVSQSPSNKVTEKGKDVELRCDPISGHTALYWYRQSLGQGLEFLIYFQGNSAPDKSGLPSDRFSAERTGGSVSTLTIQRTQQEDSAVYLCASTMSGGSTDTQYFGPGTRLTVL.